This T cell receptor (beta chain) was retrieved from a study of T cells in Graves' hyperthyroidism and ophthalmopathy. Amplification of TCR beta CDR3 regions used RNA as the template. RT-PCR in the first round (using the HTBI primer set) targeted the TCR CDR3. One entry per CDR3 protein, called by TCRdb with MiXCR from the multiplex PCR reads. The sample holds hundreds of thousands of distinct CDR3 sequences, more than 15% seen once. This clonotype was seen a handful of times. Germline lookup yields CDR1 KGHSH and CDR2 LQKENI. Germline trimming cut 3 bases from V and 0 bases from J; bases unmatched to any gene: 5. This CDR3 has 16 residues.

The V gene is TRBV18, the J gene TRBJ1-5, with 7 nucleotides matching TRBD1. This sequence was found in a woman between 40 and 50 years old with Graves' ophthalmopathy. Sequences were obtained from blood. The CDR3 nucleotides are TGTGCCAGCTCACCGCCGGGACAGTATAGCAATCAGCCCCAGCATTTT. Protein product: CASSPPGQYSNQPQHF.